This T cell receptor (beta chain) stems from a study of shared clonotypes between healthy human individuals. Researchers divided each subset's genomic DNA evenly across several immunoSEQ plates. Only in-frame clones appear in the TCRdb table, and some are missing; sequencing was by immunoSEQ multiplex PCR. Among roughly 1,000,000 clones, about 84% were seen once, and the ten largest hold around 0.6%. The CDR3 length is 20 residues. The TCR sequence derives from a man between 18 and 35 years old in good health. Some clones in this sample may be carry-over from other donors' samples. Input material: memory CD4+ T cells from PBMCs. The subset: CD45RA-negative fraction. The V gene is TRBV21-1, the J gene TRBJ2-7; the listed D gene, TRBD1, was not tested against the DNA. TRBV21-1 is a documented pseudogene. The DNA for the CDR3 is TGTGCCAGCAGCAAAATGAACCCTTCGGCTCGACAAGAAAGCTCCTACGAGCAGTACTTC. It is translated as CASSKMNPSARQESSYEQYF.